The 20 T cell receptor beta chains below come from one sample, sequenced in a study of blood T cell repertoires in COVID-19. The data were produced by immunoSEQ multiplex PCR, yet TCRdb's version contains in-frame clones alone and is incomplete. The table has 90,000 to 120,000 clones, around 90% seen once. Sequenced: peripheral blood. Receptors originate from a woman in her 30s with acute or convalescent COVID-19.

This rearrangement joins TRBV18 to TRBJ1-1; D unresolved. CDR3 length: 13 amino acids. V was shortened by 1 base and J by 2 bases, with 5 bases between the two germline ends. Germline V gene sequence: CDR1 KGHSH, CDR2 LQKENI. CDR3 nucleotides: TGTGCCAGCTCACCACAGCTCAACACTGAAGCTTTCTTT. Translating gives CASSPQLNTEAFF.

The chain uses TRBV5-4 and TRBJ2-5; 8 nucleotides match TRBD2. Germline values: CDR1 SGHNT, CDR2 YYREEE (reference sequence). V lost 1 base, J lost 1 base, and 6 bases stayed unmatched. This CDR3 is built from 16 residues. The CDR3 here is CASSLPAGGSQETQYF. CDR3 in DNA: TGTGCCAGCAGCTTGCCCGCGGGGGGTTCCCAAGAGACCCAGTACTTC.

V and J are TRBV19 and TRBJ1-1; 9 bases are a match to TRBD1. With 2 bases clipped from V and 5 bases from J, the junction kept 9 bases outside the gene matches. The germline gives CDR1 LNHDA, CDR2 SQIVND (reference sequence). The CDR3 length is 16 residues. CDR3 residues: CASSIYRGLLRTEAFF. CDR3 DNA sequence: TGTGCCAGTAGTATATACAGGGGGCTATTGAGGACTGAAGCTTTCTTT.

This sequence joins TRBV5-1 and TRBJ2-1; 8 nucleotides align to TRBD2. V shed 2 bases, J shed 7 bases, and the junction held 11 bases outside the gene matches. Germline CDR1 SGHRS, CDR2 YFSETQ. The CDR3 is made up of 16 amino acids. CDR3 amino acids: CASSLLSGGLGNEQFF. For the CDR3, the DNA is TGCGCCAGCAGCTTATTAAGCGGGGGATTGGGAAATGAGCAGTTCTTC. The full variable domain, in which reference TRBV5-1 and TRBJ2-1 provide the parts outside the CDR3, is KAGVTQTPRYLIKTRGQQVTLSCSPISGHRSVSWYQQTPGQGLQFLFEYFSETQRNKGNFPGRFSGRQFSNSRSEMNVSTLELGDSALYLCASSLLSGGLGNEQFFGPGTRLTVL.

The chain combines TRBV7-6 with TRBJ2-3, with 7 bases identical to TRBD2. V was clipped by 4 bases and J by 1 base; unmatched bases: 14. The CDR3 has 18 amino acids. Germline-derived CDR1 and CDR2 are SGHVS and FNYEAQ. Here the CDR3 DNA reads TGTGCCAGCAGCTCCGGGGCGGGGGTTCTGTTAGGCACAGATACGCAGTATTTT. Encoded protein: CASSSGAGVLLGTDTQYF.

This chain uses TRBV18 with TRBJ1-1; 7 positions agree with TRBD1. The germline V gene has CDR1 KGHSH and CDR2 LQKENI. The CDR3 runs to 16 residues. The trim removed 4 bases at V and 1 base at J, leaving 9 bases unmatched. The DNA for the CDR3 is TGTGCCAGCTCACTGACAGGGTTATTAGGGAACACTGAAGCTTTCTTT. Encoded protein: CASSLTGLLGNTEAFF. Filled out from reference TRBV18 and TRBJ1-1, the complete variable domain reads NAGVMQNPRHLVRRRGQEARLRCSPMKGHSHVYWYRQLPEEGLKFMVYLQKENIIDESGMPKERFSAEFPKEGPSILRIQQVVRGDSAAYFCASSLTGLLGNTEAFFGQGTRLTVV.

The gene calls are TRBV7-9 and TRBJ1-5; TRBD1 might be the D (5 bases). This CDR3 contains 15 residues. CDR1 and CDR2 (germline): SEHNR, FQNEAQ (reference sequence). The V end was cut by 5 bases, the J end by 0 bases, with 11 bases between. The CDR3 sequence: CASSPGQGSNQPQHF. The CDR3 DNA reads as TGTGCCAGCAGCCCCGGTCAGGGTAGCAATCAGCCCCAGCATTTT.

This clone has only a few counts. This rearrangement joins TRBV4-1 to TRBJ2-3; TRBD1 aligns across 8 bases. V shed 0 bases and J 6 bases; nucleotides not matched to a gene: 11. Germline CDR1 and CDR2: MGHRA and YSYEKL. There are 17 residues in the CDR3. CDR3 nucleotides: TGCGCCAGCAGCCAAGAGGCAGGGGGCGTTATTGCGGATACGCAGTATTTT. Translated, it gives CASSQEAGGVIADTQYF.

In this sample, this clone turned up once. The chain carries TRBV5-4 and TRBJ2-5; 11 positions agree with TRBD2. V lost 4 bases and J lost 3; bases outside the gene matches: 11. The germline gives CDR1 SGHNT, CDR2 YYREEE (reference sequence). This CDR3 is 17 amino acids long. The CDR3, as DNA: TGTGCCAGCAGCGGTTCGCCCGGGACTAGCGGAAAAGAGACCCAGTACTTC. As protein: CASSGSPGTSGKETQYF.

The count of this clone is one. The chain has TRBV18 and TRBJ2-2; D perhaps matches TRBD1 (5 bases). V was clipped by 3 bases and J by 2 bases, with 7 bases between them. Germline V gene data show CDR1 as KGHSH and CDR2 as LQKENI. This CDR3 comprises 14 residues. CDR3 bases: TGTGCCAGCTCACCTCAGGGAAACACCGGGGAGCTGTTTTTT. The encoded protein is CASSPQGNTGELFF. The full variable domain, rest sourced from reference TRBV18 and TRBJ2-2, is NAGVMQNPRHLVRRRGQEARLRCSPMKGHSHVYWYRQLPEEGLKFMVYLQKENIIDESGMPKERFSAEFPKEGPSILRIQQVVRGDSAAYFCASSPQGNTGELFFGEGSRLTVL.

The chain is built from TRBV15 and TRBJ2-1; 9 nucleotides agree with TRBD1. There are 17 residues in the CDR3. Germline CDR1 LNHNV, CDR2 YYDKDF (reference sequence). Unmatched junction bases numbered 9, after V lost 0 bases and J lost 6 bases. CDR3 in amino acids: CATSRDLGTGIVNEQFF. DNA of the CDR3: TGTGCCACCAGCAGAGATTTGGGGACAGGGATCGTCAATGAGCAGTTCTTC.

The table lists this clone with a few counts. The genes are TRBV5-4 and TRBJ2-7; D is unresolved. This CDR3 has 14 residues. The germline V gene has CDR1 SGHNT and CDR2 YYREEE (reference sequence). The V end was cut by 0 bases, the J end by 1 base, with 8 bases between. In DNA, the CDR3 is TGTGCCAGCAGCTTGGTTGGCGGTTCCTACGAGCAGTACTTC. This codes for CASSLVGGSYEQYF.

The chain uses TRBV18 and TRBJ1-3, with D possibly TRBD1 on 5 matching bases. The ends were cut back, 0 bases at V and 2 bases at J, with 5 bases in the middle. Germline lookup yields CDR1 KGHSH and CDR2 LQKENI. This CDR3 has 14 residues. The CDR3 is CASSPPTAGNTIYF. The DNA for the CDR3 is TGTGCCAGCTCACCACCGACAGCTGGAAACACCATATATTTT.

CDR3 sequence reads: CASTSRGTGSQSPLHF. The CDR3 DNA sequence: TGTGCCAGCACCTCGAGGGGGACAGGGTCCCAATCACCCCTCCACTTT. The chain recombines TRBV7-2 with TRBJ1-6; 9 positions match TRBD1. CDR1 and CDR2 (germline): SGHTA, FQGNSA. V shed 7 bases and J 10 bases; nucleotides not matched to a gene: 14. The CDR3 is 16 amino acids.

This clone was counted a single time. The chain is built from TRBV30 and TRBJ2-1, with 7 bases matching TRBD2. Germline CDR1 reads GTSNPN; CDR2 reads SVGIG (reference sequence). The CDR3 sequence is 17 residues long. The junction had 18 bases not matched to a gene; V was cut back by 3 bases and J by 7 bases. In DNA form, the CDR3 reads TGTGCCTGGAGGGACACCCTGGGCAAGCGGGAAAATAATGAGCAGTTCTTC. This encodes CAWRDTLGKRENNEQFF. The complete variable domain, with remaining parts taken from reference TRBV30 and TRBJ2-1, reads SQTIHQWPATLVQPVGSPLSLECTVEGTSNPNLYWYRQAAGRGLQLLFYSVGIGQISSEVPQNLSASRPQDRQFILSSKKLLLSDSGFYLCAWRDTLGKRENNEQFFGPGTRLTVL.

Written as DNA, the CDR3 is TGTGCCAGCAGCCGATTAGAACCGACAGGTTTCCTCTTACTCGGAAACACCATATATTTT. It codes for CASSRLEPTGFLLLGNTIYF. This chain connects TRBV3-1 (or the pseudogene TRBV3-2) to TRBJ1-3; D is possibly TRBD1 (6 bases). This CDR3 comprises 20 residues. CDR1 is LGHDT, CDR2 YNNKEL, per germline (reference sequence). V shed 4 bases and J shed 4 bases, with 29 bases lying between them.

The V and J genes are TRBV2 and TRBJ1-6, with D possibly matching TRBD1 (6 bases). Trimming took off 2 bases at V and 3 bases at J, with 8 bases between the two ends. CDR1 SNHLY and CDR2 FYNNEI come from the germline V gene. The CDR3 has 15 residues. DNA of the CDR3: TGTGCCAGCAGTGAATCGGACAGCTATAATTCACCCCTCCACTTT. Translation: CASSESDSYNSPLHF.

The gene calls are TRBV19 and TRBJ1-6, with D perhaps matching TRBD1 (5 bases). Germline V gene lookup returns CDR1 LNHDA and CDR2 SQIVND (reference sequence). CDR3 length: 15 amino acids. The germline V and J ends were trimmed by 5 bases and 7 bases, with 15 bases remaining between them. The CDR3 DNA follows: TGTGCCAGTAGTCCCCGCGCAGGGATGAATTCACCCCTCCACTTT. Amino acids: CASSPRAGMNSPLHF.

This chain connects TRBV9 to TRBJ2-2; 8 bases are shared with TRBD2. V lost 2 bases and J lost 4; bases outside the gene matches: 13. The germline CDR1 and CDR2 sequences are SGDLS and YYNGEE. The CDR3 covers 18 residues. CDR3 sequence reads: CASSVSGLAGLGTGELFF. The CDR3 bases are TGTGCCAGCAGCGTTAGCGGACTAGCTGGTTTGGGCACCGGGGAGCTGTTTTTT.

This chain uses TRBV2 with TRBJ1-4, with 10 bases that match TRBD1. The V segment lost 5 bases and the J segment 8 bases; nucleotides outside the gene matches: 5. The germline CDR1 and CDR2 sequences are SNHLY and FYNNEI. There are 14 residues in the CDR3. CDR3 loop: CASSRDRGYEKLFF. CDR3 bases: TGTGCCAGCAGTAGGGACAGGGGATACGAAAAACTGTTTTTT. The full variable domain, in which reference TRBV2 and TRBJ1-4 provide the parts outside the CDR3, is EPEVTQTPSHQVTQMGQEVILRCVPISNHLYFYWYRQILGQKVEFLVSFYNNEISEKSEIFDDQFSVERPDGSNFTLKIRSTKLEDSAMYFCASSRDRGYEKLFFGSGTQLSVL.